The source of this T cell receptor (beta chain) is a study of beta chain features in type 1 diabetes. Reverse transcribing all isolated RNA meant expressed TCRB transcripts were sequenced. Sequencing was performed with immunoSEQ multiplex PCR; in TCRdb, only in-frame clones are kept and a portion is missing. The data show roughly 150,000 clones, approximately 9% seen once. Details on this clone: Its specificity is unknown. One junction end does not reproduce the germline sequence, and a read error may be involved.

Broader study findings: In these data, an HLA type influence on TCRB rearrangement remained unresolved. Significant though moderate, a shortening of TCRB CDR3s appeared in all four CD4+ subsets of Type 1 diabetes patients.

This clonotype was sampled from a woman between 18 and 29 years old with type 1 diabetes. Specimen: central memory CD4+ T cells from blood.

The DNA for the CDR3 is TGTGCCAGCAGCTTAGGTCGGGACTGGCCCGACTTC. Protein product: CASSLGRDWPDF. The chain joins TRBV7-2 to TRBJ2-5; maybe TRBD2 (6 bases). The CDR3 extends over 12 amino acids. Germline CDR1 SGHTA, CDR2 FQGNSA.